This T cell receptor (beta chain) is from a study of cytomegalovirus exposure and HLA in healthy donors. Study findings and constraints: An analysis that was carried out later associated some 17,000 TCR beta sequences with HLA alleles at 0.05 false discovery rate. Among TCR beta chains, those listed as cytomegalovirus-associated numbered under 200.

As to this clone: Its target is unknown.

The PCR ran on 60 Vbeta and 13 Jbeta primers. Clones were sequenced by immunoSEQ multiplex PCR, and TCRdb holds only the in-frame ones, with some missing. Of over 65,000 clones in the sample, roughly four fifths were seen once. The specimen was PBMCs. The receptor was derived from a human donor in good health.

The DNA of the CDR3 is TGTGCCAGCAGCCAGGGCCAGCCCCAGCATTTT. It is translated as CASSQGQPQHF. The J gene is TRBJ1-5, the V gene TRBV2; D may be TRBD1 (5 bases). V was shortened by 6 bases and J by 7 bases, with 7 bases between the two germline ends. The CDR3 runs to 11 residues. Germline-derived CDR1 and CDR2 are SNHLY and FYNNEI.